The rows below give T cell receptor beta chains drawn from one sample of a study of persistence of HIV-infected CD4 T cells. Antigen specificity for these receptors is unknown. Profiling relied on immunoSEQ multiplex PCR, and the TCRdb table lists in-frame clones only, not all of them. The sample lists 30,000 to 40,000 clones; roughly 82% were seen once. Material: CD4+ T cells sorted from PBMCs after roughly 18-hour stimulation, obtained from a patient who received antiretroviral therapy. The receptors were gathered from an adult woman with HIV who was CMV-seropositive. Both conserved end residues are part of each CDR3. The order of the fields is V gene, D gene, clone size, J gene, CDR3 protein, CDR3 DNA. D genes are given only for firm matches. Only some rows state a clone size, as once, few, many or a class for expanded clones.

TRBV19	TRBD1	NA	TRBJ1-1	CASSMSVGQGWGNTEAFF	TGTGCCAGTAGTATGTCCGTCGGACAGGGCTGGGGGAACACTGAAGCTTTCTTT
TRBV10-1	NA	NA	TRBJ2-3	CASSDRTRAQDTQYF	TGCGCCAGCAGTGATCGGACAAGGGCCCAAGATACGCAGTATTTT
TRBV10-3	NA	NA	TRBJ2-7	CAISESGDMDF	TGTGCCATCAGTGAGTCAGGGGATATGGACTTC
TRBV18	NA	NA	TRBJ1-2	CASSPRGSDYGYTF	TGTGCCAGCTCACCTCGGGGAAGTGACTATGGCTACACCTTC
TRBV7-2	NA	NA	TRBJ1-3	CASSLFKMANSGNTIYF	TGTGCCAGCAGCTTATTTAAGATGGCCAACTCTGGAAACACCATATATTTT
TRBV18	NA	NA	TRBJ1-1	CASSPGLDTEAFF	TGTGCCAGCTCACCAGGGTTAGACACTGAAGCTTTCTTT
TRBV7-9	NA	NA	TRBJ2-6	CASSSRTATSGANVLTF	TGTGCCAGCAGCTCGCGTACCGCAACCTCTGGGGCCAACGTCCTGACTTTC
TRBV4-1	NA	NA	TRBJ2-5	CASSQEGQKETQYF	TGCGCCAGCAGCCAAGAGGGGCAGAAAGAGACCCAGTACTTC
TRBV7-3	TRBD2	once	TRBJ2-3	CASSLISGTSPQSRTDTQYF	TGTGCCAGCAGCTTAATCTCCGGGACTAGCCCCCAATCGAGAACAGATACGCAGTATTTT
TRBV3-1/TRBV3-2	NA	NA	TRBJ2-1	CASSQRGRVGAGNEQFF	TGTGCCAGCAGCCAAAGAGGGCGGGTCGGGGCAGGCAATGAGCAGTTCTTC
TRBV9	TRBD1	NA	TRBJ1-2	CASSTTGTVDYGYTF	TGTGCCAGCAGCACCACCGGGACAGTAGACTATGGCTACACCTTC
TRBV28	NA	NA	TRBJ1-1	CASTPTDRTNTEAFF	TGTGCCAGCACCCCTACCGACAGGACCAACACTGAAGCTTTCTTT
TRBV24-1	NA	few	TRBJ2-6	CATSGLVRDNFSGANVLTF	TGTGCCACCAGTGGTTTAGTCCGGGACAACTTCTCTGGGGCCAACGTCCTGACTTTC
TRBV6-5	NA	NA	TRBJ1-1	CASSYTGWSTEAFF	TGTGCCAGCAGTTACACGGGTTGGAGCACTGAAGCTTTCTTT
TRBV18	NA	NA	TRBJ2-3	CASSGGATDTQYF	TGTGCCAGCTCCGGAGGAGCCACAGATACGCAGTATTTT
TRBV19	NA	NA	TRBJ1-1	CASSPRADMNTEAFF	TGTGCCAGTAGTCCCCGCGCAGATATGAACACTGAAGCTTTCTTT
TRBV7-2	TRBD1	few	TRBJ1-4	CASSLRYRGEKLFF	TGTGCCAGCAGCTTAAGGTACAGGGGCGAAAAACTGTTTTTT
TRBV18	NA	NA	TRBJ1-1	CASSPSGPGPLEAFF	TGTGCCAGCTCACCCTCAGGCCCGGGACCCCTCGAAGCTTTCTTT
TRBV5-6	NA	once	TRBJ2-4	CASSLALAKNIQYF	TGTGCCAGCAGCTTAGCACTAGCCAAAAACATTCAGTACTTC
TRBV9	NA	NA	TRBJ2-5	CASSVVGGGGQETQYF	TGTGCCAGCAGCGTAGTCGGCGGTGGAGGACAAGAGACCCAGTACTTC
TRBV11-1	NA	NA	TRBJ2-1	CASSLTRDNEQFF	TGTGCCAGCAGCTTAACGAGAGACAATGAGCAGTTCTTC
TRBV6-4	NA	NA	TRBJ1-2	CASSEQGGGYTF	TGTGCCAGCAGTGAGCAGGGAGGAGGCTACACCTTC
TRBV29-1	NA	NA	TRBJ1-1	CSVFDSSSNTEAFF	TGCAGCGTTTTTGACAGCTCGTCGAACACTGAAGCTTTCTTT
TRBV19	NA	NA	TRBJ2-1	CASTHLGPSRGEQFF	TGTGCCAGTACCCACCTAGGACCTAGTAGAGGTGAGCAGTTCTTC
TRBV5-1	NA	once	TRBJ2-3	CASSLAPDTQYF	TGCGCCAGCAGCTTGGCCCCAGATACGCAGTATTTT
TRBV24-1	NA	NA	TRBJ1-5	CATSDSSSIFGPQHF	TGTGCCACCAGTGATTCATCAAGCATATTTGGGCCCCAGCATTTT
TRBV5-1	TRBD2	once	TRBJ2-1	CASSSQLGRALSNEQFF	TGCGCCAGCAGCTCACAACTCGGGAGGGCCCTCTCCAATGAGCAGTTCTTC
TRBV2	TRBD1	NA	TRBJ2-1	CASSRGQAYNEQFF	TGTGCCAGCAGCAGGGGACAGGCCTACAATGAGCAGTTCTTC
TRBV7-2	NA	NA	TRBJ1-2	CASSTIPGGAYGYTF	TGTGCCAGCTCTACAATCCCCGGAGGGGCGTATGGCTACACCTTC
TRBV5-4	TRBD1	NA	TRBJ1-1	CASSPGGTGALISVYTEAFF	TGTGCCAGCAGCCCAGGGGGGACAGGGGCCTTAATATCAGTGTACACTGAAGCTTTCTTT
TRBV6-1	NA	few	TRBJ1-3	CASSEIGSGNTIYF	TGTGCCAGCAGTGAAATAGGCTCTGGAAACACCATATATTTT
TRBV3-1/TRBV3-2	TRBD2	NA	TRBJ2-5	CASKDPVLAGGPGETQYF	TGTGCCAGCAAGGACCCGGTACTAGCGGGGGGCCCAGGGGAGACCCAGTACTTC
TRBV5-5	TRBD1	NA	TRBJ1-2	CASSAYSGEGTGSTF	TGTGCCAGCAGCGCATACTCCGGAGAAGGGACAGGGAGTACCTTC
TRBV7-9	TRBD1	NA	TRBJ1-2	CASSSTGGTGYTF	TGTGCCAGCAGCTCAACAGGGGGCACTGGCTACACCTTC
TRBV7-2	TRBD1	NA	TRBJ2-1	CASVRDRRSTNEQFF	TGTGCCAGCGTTCGGGACAGGCGATCTACCAATGAGCAGTTCTTC
TRBV13	NA	few	TRBJ1-2	CASSPMGGYGYTF	TGTGCCAGCAGCCCCATGGGGGGCTATGGCTACACCTTC
TRBV19	TRBD2	NA	TRBJ2-1	CASSLKGGGFYNEQFF	TGTGCCAGTAGCCTAAAGGGCGGGGGTTTCTACAATGAGCAGTTCTTC
TRBV13	NA	NA	TRBJ1-6	CASSLYRDGNSPLHF	TGTGCCAGCAGCCTCTATAGGGACGGCAATTCACCCCTCCACTTT
TRBV6-2/TRBV6-3	TRBD2	few	TRBJ2-2	CASSPRRAGGPGTGELFF	TGTGCCAGCAGCCCCCGCCGAGCGGGGGGCCCCGGCACCGGGGAGCTGTTTTTT
TRBV13	NA	NA	TRBJ2-7	CASSLGLSGGAGEQYF	TGTGCCAGCAGCTTAGGCCTAAGTGGGGGGGCTGGCGAGCAGTACTTC
TRBV18	TRBD2	NA	TRBJ2-7	CASSHTGTRGGYEQYF	TGTGCCAGCTCTCACACCGGGACGCGGGGGGGGTACGAGCAGTACTTC
TRBV9	TRBD1	NA	TRBJ2-7	CASSVEDTWTGQGVSYEQYF	TGTGCCAGCAGCGTAGAAGACACTTGGACGGGACAGGGAGTTTCCTACGAGCAGTACTTC
TRBV7-2	NA	NA	TRBJ1-1	CASRPLGVNTEAFF	TGTGCCAGCAGGCCACTTGGGGTGAACACTGAAGCTTTCTTT
TRBV5-8	TRBD2	NA	TRBJ2-7	CASSPPGGSYEQYF	TGTGCCAGCAGCCCCCCGGGGGGTTCCTACGAGCAGTACTTC
TRBV6-2/TRBV6-3	NA	NA	TRBJ1-5	CASSSPQGWSQPQHF	TGTGCCAGCAGTTCACCACAGGGCTGGAGTCAGCCCCAGCATTTT